This TCR beta chain came from a study of blood T cells in healthy people across ages (dated by TCRdb to about 2015). Regarding the study in general: In model experiments, template switching captured roughly one uniquely barcoded TCR beta cDNA molecule for every two T cells. Age-related changes in TCR beta repertoire diversity were measured in the study by deep sequencing normalized with unique cDNA molecular identifiers. The donors were split into four age groups: young (average roughly 15 years), middle-aged (roughly 39), aged (more than 55) and long-lived (under 90). To avoid experimental bias, donors of different ages were randomly spread across the sequencing lanes. The study analyzed two additional independent replicas of 1 million unique cDNA reads from the same blood draw for two donors, one aged 18 to 29 and one aged 80 or older. The research as a whole found: As age increased, observed TCR beta diversity per million T cells dropped in a roughly linear way, and a significant reduction was already evident by age 40. Because the CMV infection status of the donors was unknown, age-related changes in expanded clonotypes may potentially have been confounded. There was a strong correlation between observed TCR beta diversity and the percentage of naive T cells measured by flow cytometry. Because profiling used bulk unsorted PBMCs, naive and antigen-experienced compartments could not be compared conclusively. Estimates of total diversity based on one million sequenced T cells were considered lower bounds and underestimates. The long-lived group showed more naive CD4+ T cells, fewer expanded clones and increased TCR diversity than the aged group, suggesting age selection.

As regards this clonotype: The specificity of this receptor is unknown. The input lacks base qualities; no much larger clone sits a single base away.

Library method: 5' RACE. Sequencing instrument: Illumina HiSeq 2500. A second roughly 6 to 12 cycle PCR used a sample-barcoded 5' primer and a J-beta primer mix. Each TCR beta cDNA molecule received a unique molecular identifier from a template-switch 5' adaptor carrying 12 random nucleotides. Each sample yielded at least 2.5 million CDR3-containing paired-end reads. First-strand cDNA synthesis was performed from all RNA using the Mint cDNA synthesis kit, with priming by a TRBC-specific oligonucleotide. Following uracil-DNA glycosylase treatment, a first 18-cycle PCR with universal primers M1SS and BC2_uni_R was performed on all cDNA. Regarding the original processing steps: Normalization of each sample was performed by random selection of 1 million high-quality reads, each carrying a distinct molecular identifier. Reads sharing molecular identifiers were discarded rather than binned into consensus sequences. MiTCR, with a Q25 quality threshold and the strictest error-elimination algorithm, was used for CDR3 identification, clonotype clustering and error correction. A nonparametric unseen species model with Euler transformation was used to estimate a lower bound on total TCR beta diversity. Using fastp at Q25 and MiXCR, TCRdb reprocessed the public reads and kept productive beta chains. Entries that share a CDR3 protein sequence are merged under the most common genes and DNA. The V and J calls, along with clone size, are taken from TCRdb and not from the paper's own processing. This sample holds about 650,000 distinct CDR3 sequences; about 32% were observed only once. The top ten clonotypes cover roughly 15% of the sample.

Donors were 35 to 40 systemically healthy Caucasian individuals from Russia aged roughly 6 to 90 years. Around 10 milliliters of peripheral blood were drawn from each donor into EDTA-treated Vacutainer tubes. Ficoll-Paque density-gradient centrifugation was used to isolate PBMCs, with at least 7 million obtained per sample. Trizol reagent was used to extract total RNA from PBMCs, with at least 6 micrograms per sample. The percentages of naive CD45RAhigh/CD27high T cells were determined by flow cytometry on a PBMC aliquot from every donor. The TCR sequence derives from a woman of 80 years or more in good health. Donor details come from another sample of the same person, matched by shared clones. Sequenced material: blood.

The DNA sequence follows: TGCGCCAGCAGCTTAACTAGCGGGGGGGCATGGGAGCAGTACTTC. This is translated as CASSLTSGGAWEQYF. This chain is built from TRBV5-1 and TRBJ2-7; 13 of the junction bases match TRBD2. CDR1 and CDR2 are drawn from the germline V gene: SGHRS, YFSETQ. The CDR3 starts with the cysteine, ends with the phenylalanine, and has 15 residues. Solely the CDR3 DNA is kept, with 45 bases framed from the first base. Trimming removed 2 bases from V and 7 bases from J; the gene matches leave 6 bases unexplained.